This T cell receptor (beta chain) was recorded in a study of T-cell reconstitution after alpha-beta-depleted transplantation in children. Many counts were recorded for this clonotype. V was clipped by 6 bases and J by 4 bases, with 15 bases between them. CDR3 length: 13 residues. Germline V gene data show CDR1 as DFQATT and CDR2 as SNEGSKA (reference sequence). The library targeted TCRbeta and was prepared with unique molecular identifiers. One entry per CDR3 protein, called by TCRdb with MiXCR from the PCR reads. In the table there are 400,000 to 500,000 distinct CDR3 sequences, roughly 10% of which are singletons.

V and J are TRBV20-1 and TRBJ2-5; D not certain. The clonotype was recovered from a human donor who donated a stem cell graft to a child with acute myeloid leukemia. Specimen: PBMCs from the stem cell graft donor, collected from the stem cell graft. The CDR3 region has the DNA TGCAGTGCCAGATCGACACTGTCAGAGACCCAGTACTTC. As protein: CSARSTLSETQYF.